This T cell receptor (beta chain) was observed in a study of blood T cell repertoires in COVID-19. Looking at the study overall: Samples taken during acute and convalescent COVID-19 were collected in the United States, Italy and Spain. Sample material is recorded as cDNA or gDNA derived from T cells, B-cell-depleted T cells, or PBMCs.

Germline V lookup: CDR1 MNHNS, CDR2 SASEGT. This CDR3 has 16 amino acids. Trimming cost V 1 base and J 1 base; bases outside gene matches: 7. Per the authors' pipeline: Amplification from reference gene primers served as the basis for estimated nucleated cell counts. The method was immunoSEQ multiplex PCR; TCRdb's version includes in-frame clones alone and lacks a portion of them. D and trimming come from the DNA, and the V and J calls and clone size come from that table. The sample contains approximately 96,000 clones, 90% to 95% of which appear only once. The V and J genes are TRBV6-1 and TRBJ2-7; 7 bases are a match to TRBD1. Sequencing was carried out using peripheral blood. The TCR sequence derives from a man in his 60s with acute or convalescent COVID-19. The DNA of the CDR3 is TGTGCCAGCAGTGAAGGCTTCGGGACAGTGTCCTACGAGCAGTACTTC. Its protein is CASSEGFGTVSYEQYF.